Below are 32 T cell receptor beta chains sequenced from a single sample in a study of T-cell memory formation after mild COVID-19. TCRdb redid the calling of the 5' RACE reads with MiXCR, one entry per CDR3 protein. The data hold around 200,000 distinct CDR3 sequences, with about 10% observed a single time. Sequencing was performed on PBMCs or a T cell subset sorted from them (not recorded which). These receptor sequences come from a man younger than 30 who had mild COVID-19 (a few samples of this study predate the infection). Cell type and time point are not known.

This clonotype was seen a few times. The chain is built from TRBV7-9 and TRBJ1-5, with D unresolved. Germline loops: CDR1 SEHNR, CDR2 FQNEAQ (reference sequence). This CDR3 is built from 15 residues. V lost 4 bases, J lost 3 bases, and 13 bases lay in between. CDR3 nucleotides: TGTGCCAGCAGCTACAGCTTAGGAACCAATCAGCCCCAGCATTTT. Protein: CASSYSLGTNQPQHF.

The V and J genes are TRBV7-9 and TRBJ1-4; TRBD1 aligns across 8 bases. Trimming cost V 3 bases and J 7 bases; bases outside gene matches: 7. Germline-derived CDR1 and CDR2 are SEHNR and FQNEAQ (reference sequence). The CDR3 consists of 15 residues. CDR3 DNA sequence: TGTGCCAGCAGCTTCACAGGGGGTGAAGGTGAAAAACTGTTTTTT. Translating it yields CASSFTGGEGEKLFF.

At least ten counts were recorded for this clonotype. The chain has TRBV28 and TRBJ2-7, with TRBD2 matching 8 bases. The V gene's germline CDR1 is MDHEN and CDR2 SYDVKM. Trimming removed 1 base from V and 1 base from J; junction bases left unmatched: 3. The length of the CDR3 is 15 residues. The DNA of the CDR3 is TGTGCCAGCAGTTTATACAGCGGGGGTTCCTACGAGCAGTACGTC. Translated: CASSLYSGGSYEQYV.

This clonotype was counted between two and nine times. This chain connects TRBV6-2 or TRBV6-3 to TRBJ2-2; 7 nucleotides match TRBD1. V dropped 4 bases and J dropped 6; count of bases not matched to a gene: 14. Germline lookup yields CDR1 MNHEY and CDR2 SVGEGT. The CDR3 totals 17 residues. The CDR3 DNA is TGTGCCAGCAGTTCACCTTCGACAGGGAAGGGTTCCGGGGAGCTGTTTTTT. As protein: CASSSPSTGKGSGELFF.

The chain combines TRBV5-1 with TRBJ1-1; no clear D gene. V was trimmed by 2 bases and J by 1 base, leaving 6 bases between them. The germline V gene has CDR1 SGHRS and CDR2 YFSETQ. The CDR3 contains 13 residues. The CDR3 DNA reads as TGCGCCAGCAGCTTTGAGGCGAACACTGAAGCTTTCTTT. Its protein is CASSFEANTEAFF.

The chain recombines TRBV18 with TRBJ2-2; the match to TRBD1 covers 7 bases. V gave up 1 base and J gave up 3 bases; unmatched junction bases: 5. The CDR3 is 16 residues long. Germline CDR1 reads KGHSH; CDR2 reads LQKENI. This CDR3 is CASSPLGQKDTGELFF. As DNA, the CDR3 is TGTGCCAGCTCACCACTGGGACAGAAGGACACCGGGGAGCTGTTTTTT.

The chain joins TRBV5-1 to TRBJ1-3; D perhaps matches TRBD1 (5 bases). Germline values: CDR1 SGHRS, CDR2 YFSETQ. Trimming shortened V by 3 bases and J by 4 bases, and 20 bases separated the two germline ends. This CDR3 comprises 17 residues. CDR3 DNA sequence: TGCGCCAGCAGCTCGGACGCCGGGACGCCCGTAGGAAACACCATATATTTT. The encoded protein is CASSSDAGTPVGNTIYF.

The chain is built from TRBV12-3 or TRBV12-4 and TRBJ1-6; D is uncertain. V was cut by 9 bases and J by 0 bases, with 9 bases left in between. The length of the CDR3 is 14 residues. The CDR3 loop is CASARSSYNSPLHF. The CDR3 bases are TGTGCCAGTGCCCGGAGCTCCTATAATTCACCCCTCCACTTT.

This clonotype was recorded a few times. V gene TRBV5-1 combines with J gene TRBJ2-5, with 10 bases aligning to TRBD1. The CDR3 contains 14 residues. J lost 3 bases, V lost 7 bases, and 6 bases had no gene match. From germline, CDR1 is SGHRS and CDR2 YFSETQ. For the CDR3, the DNA is TGCGCCAGCTGGACCGGGACAGGGGAAGAGACCCAGTACTTC. It codes for CASWTGTGEETQYF.

A few counts support this clonotype. The V call is TRBV5-1, the J call TRBJ2-7; D is possibly TRBD1 (5 bases). V gave up 0 bases and J gave up 7 bases, with 11 bases separating them. CDR1 is SGHRS, CDR2 YFSETQ, per germline. The CDR3 has 13 amino acids. The CDR3 DNA reads as TGCGCCAGCAGCTTGGAAGGGGTGGGTGAGCAGTACTTC. Protein sequence: CASSLEGVGEQYF.

The chain couples TRBV5-1 to TRBJ1-2, with D possibly matching TRBD1 (6 bases). CDR1 SGHRS and CDR2 YFSETQ come from the germline V gene. Trimming shortened V by 0 bases and J by 4 bases, and 7 bases separated the two germline ends. The CDR3 is 13 amino acids. Here the CDR3 reads CASSLVQGYGYTF. CDR3 sequence (DNA): TGCGCCAGCAGCTTGGTACAGGGCTATGGCTACACCTTC.

In its sample, this clonotype was seen a few times. The chain carries TRBV10-3 and TRBJ2-1; TRBD2 matches at 10 bases. The ends lost 10 bases at V and 8 bases at J; junction bases unmatched: 11. Germline CDR1 is ENHRY and CDR2 is SYGVKD. The length of the CDR3 is 14 residues. Written as DNA, the CDR3 is TGTGCCACCGACGGGGGGACTAGCGCGCATGAGCAGTTCTTC. Translation gives CATDGGTSAHEQFF.

This clonotype was counted a few times. This rearrangement joins TRBV5-1 to TRBJ2-2, with 8 positions matching TRBD1. The CDR3 is 17 amino acids. Germline CDR1 reads SGHRS; CDR2 reads YFSETQ. Germline trimming cut 1 base from V and 4 bases from J; bases unmatched to any gene: 9. The DNA of the CDR3 is TGCGCCAGCAGCTTGCCCCCCCAGGGGGCGATCACCGGGGAGCTGTTTTTT. Translation: CASSLPPQGAITGELFF.

This clonotype was picked up a small number of times. The chain recombines TRBV5-1 with TRBJ2-7; TRBD1 is a possible D gene (5 bases). The CDR3 runs to 14 residues. V dropped 4 bases and J dropped 0 bases, with 11 bases sitting between them. The germline V gene encodes CDR1 SGHRS and CDR2 YFSETQ. As DNA, the CDR3 is TGCGCCAGCAGCCCCCCGACAGACTCCTACGAGCAGTACTTC. Translating gives CASSPPTDSYEQYF.

The table lists this clonotype with many counts. The chain couples TRBV7-3 to TRBJ2-1; no clear D gene. The V end lost 3 bases, the J end lost 7 bases, and 4 bases lay between the germline ends. Per germline, CDR1 SGHTA and CDR2 FQGTGA. The CDR3 has 11 amino acids. CDR3 amino acids: CASSLGNEQFF. The DNA for the CDR3 is TGTGCCAGCAGCTTGGGGAATGAGCAGTTCTTC.

In its sample, this clonotype was seen a few times. V is TRBV20-1 and J is TRBJ2-5; the match to TRBD1 covers 8 bases. Germline V lookup: CDR1 DFQATT, CDR2 SNEGSKA (reference sequence). V dropped 4 bases and J dropped 0; count of bases not matched to a gene: 4. The length of the CDR3 is 14 residues. In nucleotides, the CDR3 is TGCAGTGCTACTGGGACAGGAGACCAAGAGACCCAGTACTTC. It is translated as CSATGTGDQETQYF.

This clonotype was observed a handful of times. This sequence joins TRBV5-4 and TRBJ2-3; 12 bases fit TRBD2. CDR3 length equals 16 residues. Looked up from germline, CDR1 is SGHNT and CDR2 is YYREEE (reference sequence). V gave up 4 bases and J gave up 4 bases; unmatched junction bases: 7. For the CDR3, the DNA is TGTGCCAGCAGCCTCGTGACTAGCGGGGGCTCAGATACGCAGTATTTT. This encodes CASSLVTSGGSDTQYF.

The chain couples TRBV24-1 to TRBJ2-3, with D possibly being TRBD1 (5 bases). Germline CDR1 reads KGHDR; CDR2 reads SFDVKD. V gave up 2 bases and J gave up 1 base, with 9 bases separating them. The CDR3 loop spans 15 amino acids. Written as DNA, the CDR3 is TGTGCCACCAGTGATTCGGGCAGGGGCACAGATACGCAGTATTTT. Translating it yields CATSDSGRGTDTQYF.

The chain uses TRBV18 and TRBJ1-1; 7 bases match TRBD1. V trimming: 4 bases; J trimming: 2 bases; junction bases outside the gene matches: 4. CDR3 length: 14 residues. Germline CDR1 and CDR2: KGHSH and LQKENI. This CDR3 reads CASSRRDSNTEAFF. In DNA, the CDR3 is TGTGCCAGCTCACGCCGGGACAGCAACACTGAAGCTTTCTTT.

This clonotype was detected only a few times. J is TRBJ2-7 and V is TRBV10-3; D gene uncertain. Deletions cut 9 bases from V and 5 bases from J, with 11 bases between. CDR1 and CDR2 (germline): ENHRY, SYGVKD. CDR3 length: 11 residues. The CDR3: CAISSSHEQYF. The CDR3 region has the DNA TGTGCCATTAGTTCCTCGCACGAGCAGTACTTC.

The V gene is TRBV3-1, the J gene TRBJ1-6; D perhaps matches TRBD1 (6 bases). Germline V gene lookup returns CDR1 LGHDT and CDR2 YNNKEL (reference sequence). Trimming removed 6 bases from V and 9 bases from J, with 18 bases in between. The CDR3 is 15 residues long. This CDR3 reads CASRKQGVGGSPLHF. The CDR3 region has the DNA TGTGCCAGCAGGAAACAGGGCGTGGGGGGTTCACCCCTCCACTTT.

The chain carries TRBV20-1 and TRBJ1-1; D is perhaps TRBD1 (5 bases). V was clipped by 3 bases and J by 1 base, with 6 bases between them. Per the germline V gene, CDR1 is DFQATT and CDR2 is SNEGSKA (reference sequence). CDR3 length: 12 residues. The CDR3 reads CSASQGNTEAFF. CDR3 coding DNA: TGCAGTGCTAGCCAGGGGAACACTGAAGCTTTCTTT.

This clonotype was found many times. This chain links TRBV5-1 with TRBJ2-7; D may be TRBD2 (7 bases). This CDR3 region has 15 residues. Germline V CDR1 and CDR2: SGHRS, YFSETQ. Trimming took off 4 bases at V and 2 bases at J, with 16 bases between the two ends. Here the CDR3 reads CASSPAMGGPYEQYF. CDR3 DNA: TGCGCCAGCAGCCCCGCTATGGGGGGGCCCTACGAGCAGTACTTC. Supplemented by reference TRBV5-1 and TRBJ2-7, the full variable domain reads KAGVTQTPRYLIKTRGQQVTLSCSPISGHRSVSWYQQTPGQGLQFLFEYFSETQRNKGNFPGRFSGRQFSNSRSEMNVSTLELGDSALYLCASSPAMGGPYEQYFGPGTRLTVT.

This clonotype was recorded a few times. The gene calls are TRBV6-4 and TRBJ2-3, with D possibly being TRBD2 (5 bases). V lost 6 bases and J lost 8, with 18 bases in between. The CDR3 runs 14 residues. CDR1 MRHNA and CDR2 SNTAGT come from the germline V gene. CDR3 region: CASRPGLQGGTQYF. As DNA, the CDR3 is TGTGCCAGCAGGCCGGGATTACAAGGAGGTACGCAGTATTTT.

The J gene is TRBJ1-5, the V gene TRBV15; TRBD1 matches 9 bases. The germline V gene has CDR1 LNHNV and CDR2 YYDKDF (reference sequence). This CDR3 has 18 amino acids. Trimming at V came to 3 bases and at J to 2 bases, leaving 11 bases not matched to a gene. This CDR3 is CATSSRDRRQGGNQPQHF. The CDR3 coding sequence is TGTGCCACCAGCAGCCGGGACCGACGACAGGGGGGCAATCAGCCCCAGCATTTT. The complete variable domain, with remaining parts taken from reference TRBV15 and TRBJ1-5, reads DAMVIQNPRYQVTQFGKPVTLSCSQTLNHNVMYWYQQKSSQAPKLLFHYYDKDFNNEADTPDNFQSRRPNTSFCFLDIRSPGLGDTAMYLCATSSRDRRQGGNQPQHFGDGTRLSIL.

This chain joins TRBV12-5 and TRBJ2-7, with 7 bases identical to TRBD2. J was trimmed by 4 bases and V by 5 bases; bases with no gene match: 11. This CDR3 region has 15 residues. Germline V CDR1 and CDR2: LGHNT, FRNRAP. CDR3 loop: CASGPTWAGEYEQYF. CDR3 nucleotides: TGTGCTAGTGGTCCTACGTGGGCGGGGGAATACGAGCAGTACTTC.

This clonotype was seen a handful of times. The CDR3 is CASSLGQTSEETQYF. CDR3 sequence (DNA): TGCGCCAGCAGCTTAGGTCAAACCTCTGAGGAGACCCAGTACTTC. J is TRBJ2-5 and V is TRBV5-1; the D is unclear. Germline CDR1 SGHRS, CDR2 YFSETQ. CDR3 length equals 15 residues. Trimming stripped 2 bases from V and 5 bases from J, with 16 bases between. Supplemented by reference TRBV5-1 and TRBJ2-5, the full variable domain reads KAGVTQTPRYLIKTRGQQVTLSCSPISGHRSVSWYQQTPGQGLQFLFEYFSETQRNKGNFPGRFSGRQFSNSRSEMNVSTLELGDSALYLCASSLGQTSEETQYFGPGTRLLVL.

A few counts support this clonotype. J is TRBJ2-7 and V is TRBV5-1; 7 bases map to TRBD1. V gave up 0 bases and J gave up 4 bases; unmatched junction bases: 19. The CDR3 runs 19 residues. Germline values: CDR1 SGHRS, CDR2 YFSETQ. CDR3 coding DNA: TGCGCCAGCAGCTTGGCCCCCCTCACATCGACAGGGATTATGTACGAGCAGTACGTC. Translated: CASSLAPLTSTGIMYEQYV.

This clonotype was seen more than once but under ten times. This chain uses TRBV5-1 with TRBJ2-5, with D possibly being TRBD1 (6 bases). This CDR3 has 15 amino acids. Trimming took off 4 bases at V and 2 bases at J, with 15 bases between the two ends. CDR1 and CDR2 from the germline V gene are SGHRS and YFSETQ. CDR3 in DNA: TGCGCCAGCAGCCCGAGGACAGCAGGGCAAGAGACCCAGTACTTC. Translated, it gives CASSPRTAGQETQYF.

The V and J genes are TRBV6-2 or TRBV6-3 and TRBJ2-7; no clear D gene. The germline V and J ends were trimmed by 6 bases and 2 bases, with 8 bases remaining between them. The CDR3 has 12 amino acids. Germline CDR1 and CDR2: MNHEY and SVGEGT. CDR3 residues: CASREWPYEQYV. In nucleotides, the CDR3 is TGTGCCAGCAGGGAGTGGCCCTACGAGCAGTACGTC.

This clonotype occurred many times. CDR3 amino acids: CASSLLAGSRGETQYF. For the CDR3, the DNA is TGTGCCAGCAGCTTACTAGCGGGGTCCCGGGGGGAGACCCAGTACTTC. J is TRBJ2-5 and V is TRBV7-2, with 9 bases identical to TRBD2. The germline CDR1 and CDR2 sequences are SGHTA and FQGNSA. This CDR3 is built from 16 residues. Trimming at V came to 2 bases and at J to 5 bases, leaving 9 bases not matched to a gene.

The chain links TRBV27 to TRBJ2-1; maybe TRBD2 (5 bases). Trimming cost V 6 bases and J 10 bases, with 22 bases left between them. Looked up from germline, CDR1 is MNHEY and CDR2 is SMNVEV (reference sequence). CDR3 length equals 15 residues. The CDR3 sequence: CASRRAHLPRGEQFF. The CDR3 region has the DNA TGTGCCAGCAGGCGCGCCCACCTCCCTAGAGGGGAGCAGTTCTTC.